The 5 T cell receptor beta chains presented below share a single source sample, sequenced in a study of regulatory T cells in long-lasting Graves disease. Building of the TCR beta libraries involved iRepertoire HTBI primers and Arm-PCR of CDR3 regions. One entry per CDR3 protein results from TCRdb running MiXCR on the multiplex PCR reads. The repertoire holds about half a million distinct CDR3 sequences, with 12% as singletons. Time point in this sample: newly diagnosed GD, antithyroid drugs for less than 3 months. Researchers made the TCR library from RNA that was extracted from PBMCs. These data were also filed under a second study, of T cells in Graves' hyperthyroidism and ophthalmopathy.

The specimen comprised peripheral blood mononuclear cells (PBMCs), sampled at new diagnosis, from a patient treated with antithyroid drugs. Source of these receptors: a woman in her 30s with Graves disease.

This clonotype was seen at least ten times. The genes are TRBV7-2 and TRBJ2-7; 9 bases line up with TRBD1. The CDR3 is 15 amino acids. Germline V lookup: CDR1 SGHTA, CDR2 FQGNSA. V lost 3 bases, J lost 7 bases, and 10 bases stayed unmatched. CDR3 nucleotide sequence: TGTGCCAGCAGCTTGGGGACAGGGACTCTTGGGGAGCAGTACTTC. It is translated as CASSLGTGTLGEQYF.

At least ten counts were recorded for this clonotype. This chain uses TRBV11-3 with TRBJ2-7; D ambiguous. Germline V lookup: CDR1 SGHNT, CDR2 YENEEA. This CDR3 is built from 14 residues. V was pared by 5 bases and J by 2 bases, with 13 bases between. The CDR3 nucleotides read TGTGCCAGCAGCCCCGCCGGGTCCACCTACGAGCAGTACTTC. Protein product: CASSPAGSTYEQYF.

This clonotype was detected a few times. This chain connects TRBV6-4 to TRBJ2-7; tentative D call: TRBD2 (5 bases). This CDR3 contains 12 residues. Germline V lookup: CDR1 MRHNA, CDR2 SNTAGT. Trimming removed 6 bases at V and 4 bases at J, with 10 bases between. The CDR3 reads CASSVGVYEQYF. As DNA, the CDR3 is TGTGCCAGCAGCGTCGGGGTTTACGAGCAGTACTTC.

The chain has TRBV20-1 and TRBJ1-5, with a tentative D call TRBD1 (5 bases). Germline V gives CDR1 DFQATT, CDR2 SNEGSKA (reference sequence). The length of the CDR3 is 14 residues. The V gene lost 6 bases and the J gene lost 0 bases, with 12 bases spanning the gap. The CDR3 nucleotides read TGCAGTGCGAAGACAGACCTTAGCAATCAGCCCCAGCATTTT. Translated, it gives CSAKTDLSNQPQHF.

In this sample, this clonotype turned up a few times. CDR3: CSARRGLSGGADTQYF. Here the CDR3 DNA reads TGCAGTGCTAGGAGGGGCCTCAGCGGGGGGGCAGATACGCAGTATTTT. The rearrangement uses TRBV20-1 and TRBJ2-3; 10 nucleotides line up with TRBD2. CDR1 and CDR2 (germline): DFQATT, SNEGSKA (reference sequence). V lost 3 bases to trimming and J lost 4 bases; unmatched junction nucleotides: 10. The CDR3 runs 16 residues.